Sequencing of this TCR beta chain was carried out in a study of cytomegalovirus exposure and HLA in healthy donors. Only in-frame clones appear in the TCRdb table, and some are missing; sequencing was by immunoSEQ multiplex PCR. The sample gives some 230,000 clones, 75% to 95% of which show up once; 1.1% is in the top ten. CDR3 size: 13 residues. The V end lost 1 base, the J end lost 7 bases, and 10 bases lay between the germline ends. Germline V gene data show CDR1 as MGHRA and CDR2 as YSYEKL. Sequencing was carried out using PBMCs. The receptor was derived from a woman aged 18-35 years in good health and CMV-seronegative. The chain recombines TRBV4-1 with TRBJ1-1; possible D gene TRBD1, 5 bases. CDR3 residues: CASSQGGQSEAFF. DNA for the CDR3: TGCGCCAGCAGCCAAGGGGGCCAAAGTGAAGCTTTCTTT.